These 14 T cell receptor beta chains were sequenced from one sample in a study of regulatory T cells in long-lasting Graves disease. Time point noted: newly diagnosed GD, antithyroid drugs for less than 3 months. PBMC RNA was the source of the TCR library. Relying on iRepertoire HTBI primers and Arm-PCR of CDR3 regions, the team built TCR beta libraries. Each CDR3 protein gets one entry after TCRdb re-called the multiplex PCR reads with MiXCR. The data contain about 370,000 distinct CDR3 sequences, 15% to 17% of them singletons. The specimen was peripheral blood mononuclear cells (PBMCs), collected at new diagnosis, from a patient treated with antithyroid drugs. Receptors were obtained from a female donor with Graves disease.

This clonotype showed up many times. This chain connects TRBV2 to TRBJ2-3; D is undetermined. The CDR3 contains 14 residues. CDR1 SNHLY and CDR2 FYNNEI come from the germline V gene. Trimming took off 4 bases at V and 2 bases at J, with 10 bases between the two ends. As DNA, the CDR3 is TGTGCCAGCAGTGCACAGATAACCACAGATACGCAGTATTTT. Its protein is CASSAQITTDTQYF.

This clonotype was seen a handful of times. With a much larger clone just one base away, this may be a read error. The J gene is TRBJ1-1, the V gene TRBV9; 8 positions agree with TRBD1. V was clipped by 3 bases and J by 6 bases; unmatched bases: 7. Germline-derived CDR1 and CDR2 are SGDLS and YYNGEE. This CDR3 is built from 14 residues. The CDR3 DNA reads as TGTGCCAGCAGCGGGACAGGGTCTAACGCTGAAGCTTTCTTT. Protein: CASSGTGSNAEAFF.

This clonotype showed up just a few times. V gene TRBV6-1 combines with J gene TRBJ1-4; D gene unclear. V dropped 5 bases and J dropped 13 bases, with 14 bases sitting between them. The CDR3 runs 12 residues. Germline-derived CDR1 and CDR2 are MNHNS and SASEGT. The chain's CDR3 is CASSPSEERLFF. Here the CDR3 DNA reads TGTGCCAGCAGTCCCTCGGAAGAGCGACTGTTTTTT.

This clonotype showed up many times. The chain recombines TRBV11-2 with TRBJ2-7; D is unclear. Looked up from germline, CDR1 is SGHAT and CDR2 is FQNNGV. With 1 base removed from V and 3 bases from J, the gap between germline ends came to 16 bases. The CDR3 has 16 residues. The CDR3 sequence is CASSLALGGSDYEQYF. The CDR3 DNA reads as TGTGCCAGCAGCTTAGCCCTGGGCGGCTCCGACTACGAGCAGTACTTC.

The CDR3 spells CASSLKEGRVWGYTF. The DNA for the CDR3 is TGTGCCAGCAGCTTGAAGGAGGGCAGGGTGTGGGGCTACACCTTC. This sequence joins TRBV5-6 and TRBJ1-2, with D maybe TRBD1 (5 bases). V shed 1 base and J shed 8 bases, with 18 bases lying between them. Germline V gene lookup returns CDR1 SGHDT and CDR2 YYEEEE. The CDR3 is 15 residues long.

CDR3 sequence (DNA): TGCAGCGTGATAGGGCTAGCGGGATTCGGGGAGCTGTTTTTT. Translating it yields CSVIGLAGFGELFF. This chain joins TRBV29-1 and TRBJ2-2; 9 bases fit TRBD2. After removal of 6 bases from V and 7 bases from J, the junction contained 9 bases not matched to a gene. The CDR3 length is 14 residues. From germline, CDR1 is SQVTM and CDR2 ANQGSEA.

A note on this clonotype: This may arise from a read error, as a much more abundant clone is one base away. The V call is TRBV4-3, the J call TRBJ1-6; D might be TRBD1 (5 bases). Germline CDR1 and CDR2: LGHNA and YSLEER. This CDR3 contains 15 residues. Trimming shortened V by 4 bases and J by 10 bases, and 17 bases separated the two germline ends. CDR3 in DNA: TGCGCCAGCAGCCTAAGTCCGCGAGGGGACTCACCCCTCCACTTT. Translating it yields CASSLSPRGDSPLHF.

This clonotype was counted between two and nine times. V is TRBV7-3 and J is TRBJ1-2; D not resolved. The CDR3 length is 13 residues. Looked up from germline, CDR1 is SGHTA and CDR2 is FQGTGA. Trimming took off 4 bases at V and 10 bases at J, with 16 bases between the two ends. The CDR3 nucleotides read TGTGCCAGCAGCTCCTTGGATCTCCTAGACTACACCTTC. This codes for CASSSLDLLDYTF.

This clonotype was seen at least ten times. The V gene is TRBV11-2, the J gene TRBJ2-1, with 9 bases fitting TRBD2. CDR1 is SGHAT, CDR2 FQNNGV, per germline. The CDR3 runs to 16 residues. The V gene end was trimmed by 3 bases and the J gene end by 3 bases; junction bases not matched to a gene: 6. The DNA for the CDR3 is TGTGCCAGCAGCTTCATCCTAGCGGGAATCTACAATGAGCAGTTCTTC. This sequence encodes CASSFILAGIYNEQFF.

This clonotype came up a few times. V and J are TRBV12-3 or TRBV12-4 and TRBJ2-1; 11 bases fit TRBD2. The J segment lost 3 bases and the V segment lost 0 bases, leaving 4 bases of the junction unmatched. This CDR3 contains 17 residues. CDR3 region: CASSLALAGGIYNEQFF. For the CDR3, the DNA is TGTGCCAGCAGTTTAGCGCTAGCGGGGGGAATCTACAATGAGCAGTTCTTC.

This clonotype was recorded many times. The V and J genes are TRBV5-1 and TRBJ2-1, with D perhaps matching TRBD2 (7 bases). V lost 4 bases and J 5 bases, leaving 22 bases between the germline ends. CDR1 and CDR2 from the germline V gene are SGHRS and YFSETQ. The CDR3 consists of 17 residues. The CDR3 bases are TGCGCCAGCAGCCCCCTAAACGTGGGGGGGCTCGACAATGAGCAGTTCTTC. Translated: CASSPLNVGGLDNEQFF.

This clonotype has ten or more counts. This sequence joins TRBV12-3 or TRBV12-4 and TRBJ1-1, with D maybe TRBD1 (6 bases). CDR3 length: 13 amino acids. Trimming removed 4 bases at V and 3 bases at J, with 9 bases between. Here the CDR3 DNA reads TGTGCCAGCAGTTGGGGGGGCGACACTGAAGCTTTCTTT. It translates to CASSWGGDTEAFF.

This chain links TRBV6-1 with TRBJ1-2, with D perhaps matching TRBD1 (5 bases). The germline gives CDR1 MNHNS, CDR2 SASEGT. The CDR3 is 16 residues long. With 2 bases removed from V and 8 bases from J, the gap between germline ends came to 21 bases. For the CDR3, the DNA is TGTGCCAGCAGTGAACGGGACCCTTCCGGCGGTGGAGGCTACACCTTC. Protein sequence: CASSERDPSGGGGYTF.

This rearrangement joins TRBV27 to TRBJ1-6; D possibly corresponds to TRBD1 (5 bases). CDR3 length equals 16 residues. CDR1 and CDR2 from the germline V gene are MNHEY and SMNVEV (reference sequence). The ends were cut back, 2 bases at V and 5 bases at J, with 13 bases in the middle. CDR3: CASSLDRGPHNSPLHF. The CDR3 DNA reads TGTGCCAGCAGTTTAGATCGGGGACCCCATAATTCACCCCTCCACTTT.